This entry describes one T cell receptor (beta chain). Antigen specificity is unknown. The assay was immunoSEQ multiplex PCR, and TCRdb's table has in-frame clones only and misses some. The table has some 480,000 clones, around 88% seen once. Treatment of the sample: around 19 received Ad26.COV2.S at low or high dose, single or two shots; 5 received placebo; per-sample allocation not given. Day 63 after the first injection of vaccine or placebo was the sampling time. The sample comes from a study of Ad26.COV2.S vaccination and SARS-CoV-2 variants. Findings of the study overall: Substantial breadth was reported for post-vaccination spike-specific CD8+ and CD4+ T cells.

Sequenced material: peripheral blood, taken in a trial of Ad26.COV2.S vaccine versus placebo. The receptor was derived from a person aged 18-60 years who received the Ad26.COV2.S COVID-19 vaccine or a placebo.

The CDR3, as DNA: TGTGCCAGCAGCTTAGCGGGAGGGGACCCGCAGTACTTC. Amino acids: CASSLAGGDPQYF. V and J are TRBV7-2 and TRBJ2-7; 7 bases line up with TRBD2. CDR3 length equals 13 residues. After removal of 0 bases from V and 9 bases from J, the junction contained 5 bases not matched to a gene. Germline V gene data show CDR1 as SGHTA and CDR2 as FQGNSA.